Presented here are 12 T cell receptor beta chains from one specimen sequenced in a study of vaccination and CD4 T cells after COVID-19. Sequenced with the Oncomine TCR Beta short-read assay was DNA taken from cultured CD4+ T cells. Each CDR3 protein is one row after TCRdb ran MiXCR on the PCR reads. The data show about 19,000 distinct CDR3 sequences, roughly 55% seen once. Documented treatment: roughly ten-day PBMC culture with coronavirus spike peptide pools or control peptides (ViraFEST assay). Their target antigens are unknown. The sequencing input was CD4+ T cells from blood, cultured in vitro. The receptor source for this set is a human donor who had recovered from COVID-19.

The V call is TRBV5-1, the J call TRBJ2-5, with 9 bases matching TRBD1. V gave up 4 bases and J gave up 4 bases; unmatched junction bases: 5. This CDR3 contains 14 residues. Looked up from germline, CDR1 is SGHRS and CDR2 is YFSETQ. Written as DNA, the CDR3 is TGCGCCAGCAGCAGGGACAGGGCCCGAGAGACCCAGTACTTC. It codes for CASSRDRARETQYF.

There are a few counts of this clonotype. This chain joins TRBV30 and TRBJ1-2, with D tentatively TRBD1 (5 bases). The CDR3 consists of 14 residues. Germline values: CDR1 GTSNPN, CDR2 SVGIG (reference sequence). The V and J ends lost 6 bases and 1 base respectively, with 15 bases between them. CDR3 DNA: TGTGCCTGCCTGGGCGGGGCTCATAACTATGGCTACACCTTC. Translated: CACLGGAHNYGYTF.

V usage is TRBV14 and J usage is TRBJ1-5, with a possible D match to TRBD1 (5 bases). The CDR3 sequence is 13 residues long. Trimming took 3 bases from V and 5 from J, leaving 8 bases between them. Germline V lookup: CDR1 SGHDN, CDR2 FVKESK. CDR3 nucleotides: TGTGCCAGCAGCCAGGGGGGTGATCAGCCCCAGCATTTT. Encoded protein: CASSQGGDQPQHF.

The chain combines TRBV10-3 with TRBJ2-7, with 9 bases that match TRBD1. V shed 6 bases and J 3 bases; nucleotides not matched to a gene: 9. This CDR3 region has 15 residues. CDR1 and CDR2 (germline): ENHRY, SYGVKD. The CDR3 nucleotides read TGTGCCATCAGGGGGAGTAAGGGACAGGGCTACGAGCAGTACTTC. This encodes CAIRGSKGQGYEQYF.

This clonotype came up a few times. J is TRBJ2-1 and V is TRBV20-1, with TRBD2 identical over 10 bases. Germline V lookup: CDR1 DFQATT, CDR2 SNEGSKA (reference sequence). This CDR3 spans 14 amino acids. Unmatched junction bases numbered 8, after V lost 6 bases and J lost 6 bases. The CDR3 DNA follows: TGCAGTGCGCCAGCAGCGGGAGGGGCCAATGAGCAGTTCTTC. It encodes CSAPAAGGANEQFF.

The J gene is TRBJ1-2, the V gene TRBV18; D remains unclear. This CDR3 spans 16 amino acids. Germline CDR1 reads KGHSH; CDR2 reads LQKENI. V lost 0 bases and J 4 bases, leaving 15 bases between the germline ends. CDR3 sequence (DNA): TGTGCCAGCTCACCACCGATTCGACAAACCTTCTATGGCTACACCTTC. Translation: CASSPPIRQTFYGYTF.

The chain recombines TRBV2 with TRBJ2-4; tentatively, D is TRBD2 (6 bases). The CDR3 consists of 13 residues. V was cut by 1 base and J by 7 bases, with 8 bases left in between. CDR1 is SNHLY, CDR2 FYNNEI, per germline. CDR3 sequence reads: CASSEVGGNIQYF. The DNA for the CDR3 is TGTGCCAGCAGTGAAGTTGGAGGGAACATTCAGTACTTC.

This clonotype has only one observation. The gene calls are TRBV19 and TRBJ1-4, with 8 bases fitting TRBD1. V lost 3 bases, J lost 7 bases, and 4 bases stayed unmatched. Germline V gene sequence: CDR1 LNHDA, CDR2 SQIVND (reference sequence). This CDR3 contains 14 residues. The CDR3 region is CASSMTGEIEKLFF. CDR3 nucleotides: TGTGCCAGTAGTATGACAGGGGAGATTGAAAAACTGTTTTTT. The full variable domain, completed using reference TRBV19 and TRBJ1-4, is DGGITQSPKYLFRKEGQNVTLSCEQNLNHDAMYWYRQDPGQGLRLIYYSQIVNDFQKGDIAEGYSVSREKKESFPLTVTSAQKNPTAFYLCASSMTGEIEKLFFGSGTQLSVL.

For the CDR3, the DNA is TGTGCCAGCAGTTGGGGGGGAGGAGAGACCCAGTACTTC. Its translation: CASSWGGGETQYF. This chain joins TRBV28 and TRBJ2-5, with 7 nucleotides matching TRBD2. Germline CDR1 reads MDHEN; CDR2 reads SYDVKM. V trimming: 4 bases; J trimming: 4 bases; junction bases outside the gene matches: 3. The CDR3 covers 13 residues. Full variable domain (rest looked up from reference TRBV28 and TRBJ2-5): DVKVTQSSRYLVKRTGEKVFLECVQDMDHENMFWYRQDPGLGLRLIYFSYDVKMKEKGDIPEGYSVSREKKERFSLILESASTNQTSMYLCASSWGGGETQYFGPGTRLLVL.

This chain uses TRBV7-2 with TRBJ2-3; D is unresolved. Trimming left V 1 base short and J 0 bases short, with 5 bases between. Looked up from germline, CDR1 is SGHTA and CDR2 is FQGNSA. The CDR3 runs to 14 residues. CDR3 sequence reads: CASSLGLSTDTQYF. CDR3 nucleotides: TGTGCCAGCAGCTTAGGTCTGAGCACAGATACGCAGTATTTT.

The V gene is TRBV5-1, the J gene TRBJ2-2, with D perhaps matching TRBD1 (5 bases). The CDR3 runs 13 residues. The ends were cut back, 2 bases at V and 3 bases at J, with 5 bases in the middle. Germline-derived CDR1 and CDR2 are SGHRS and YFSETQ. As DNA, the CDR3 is TGCGCCAGCAGCTTAGGGGACACCGGGGAGCTGTTTTTT. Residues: CASSLGDTGELFF. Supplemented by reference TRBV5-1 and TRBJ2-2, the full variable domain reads KAGVTQTPRYLIKTRGQQVTLSCSPISGHRSVSWYQQTPGQGLQFLFEYFSETQRNKGNFPGRFSGRQFSNSRSEMNVSTLELGDSALYLCASSLGDTGELFFGEGSRLTVL.

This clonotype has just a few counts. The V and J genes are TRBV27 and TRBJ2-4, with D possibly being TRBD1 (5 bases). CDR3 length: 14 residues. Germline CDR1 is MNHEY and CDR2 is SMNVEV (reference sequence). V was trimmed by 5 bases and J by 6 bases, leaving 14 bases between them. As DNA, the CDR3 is TGTGCCAGCAGTCTTAAGACAGCATTAAACATTCAGTACTTC. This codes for CASSLKTALNIQYF.